The 22 T cell receptor beta chains below were found in one sample sequenced in a study of response to subunit inactivated influenza vaccine (dated by TCRdb to 2017 to 2018). Per the publication, the time point label means: approximately 45 days after influenza vaccine administration. The library was built by means of RT-PCR. The listed sequencing device is Illumina HiSeq 2500. TCRdb trimmed the raw reads at Q25, called clones with MiXCR and kept productive beta chains. Rows matching on CDR3 protein sequence are summarized as one entry with the most common DNA and genes. The table for this sample lists under 200,000 distinct CDR3 sequences; roughly a tenth of them were counted only once. Clones ranked in the top ten supply about an eighth of the sample. The sample consisted of non-naive T cells sorted from PBMCs, taken 45 days after vaccination. Read against the paper, the sample's cell subset or site label means: memory T cell fraction. The receptors derive from a man aged 45-60 years who received an inactivated influenza vaccine. Donor details come from another sample of the same person, matched by shared clones.

This clonotype was observed many times. This chain connects TRBV7-8 to TRBJ2-7; D possibly uses TRBD1 or TRBD2 (6 bases each). Trimming cost V 0 bases and J 4 bases, with 10 bases left between them. The CDR3 extends over 14 amino acids. Germline assignment: CDR1 SGHVS and CDR2 FQNEAQ. The CDR3: CASSLAGGSYEQYF. The CDR3 nucleotides read TGTGCCAGCAGCTTAGCGGGGGGCTCGTACGAGCAGTACTTC.

This clonotype came up a few times. The chain joins TRBV29-1 to TRBJ1-2, with D possibly TRBD1 on 6 matching bases. V lost 0 bases, J lost 0 bases, and 11 bases lay in between. This CDR3 spans 15 amino acids. Per germline, CDR1 SQVTM and CDR2 ANQGSEA. This chain's CDR3 is CSVEDRGGTNYGYTF. The DNA of the CDR3 is TGCAGCGTTGAAGATCGCGGGGGCACTAACTATGGCTACACCTTC.

This clonotype was observed many times. The V call is TRBV6-1, the J call TRBJ2-3; D is unclear. This CDR3 is built from 13 residues. Trimming removed 7 bases at V and 0 bases at J, with 8 bases between. Germline loops: CDR1 MNHNS, CDR2 SASEGT. The CDR3 sequence: CASNRDSTDTQYF. Here the CDR3 DNA reads TGTGCCAGCAATCGCGATAGCACAGATACGCAGTATTTT.

This clonotype came up a few times. This chain links TRBV7-6 with TRBJ2-1; 7 bases line up with TRBD2. With V trimmed by 6 bases and J by 4 bases, 9 bases remained unmatched. Germline assignment: CDR1 SGHVS and CDR2 FNYEAQ. The CDR3 is 15 residues long. The CDR3 loop is CASRGGLEPYNEQFF. The CDR3 DNA reads TGTGCCAGCAGGGGCGGACTAGAACCTTACAATGAGCAGTTCTTC.

This clonotype was recorded many times. The rearrangement uses TRBV6-1 and TRBJ2-2, with TRBD2 as a possible D gene (5 bases). CDR3 length: 15 amino acids. Trimming took 6 bases from V and 3 from J, leaving 14 bases between them. Germline values: CDR1 MNHNS, CDR2 SASEGT. In DNA form, the CDR3 reads TGTGCCAGCAGGACAAGAGGGAGTGACACCGGGGAGCTGTTTTTT. Its protein product is CASRTRGSDTGELFF.

In its sample, this clonotype was seen a few times. This chain uses TRBV12-3 or TRBV12-4 with TRBJ1-1; 8 positions match TRBD1. Trimming at V came to 5 bases and at J to 8 bases, leaving 10 bases not matched to a gene. This CDR3 region has 14 residues. CDR3: CASSHSRTGHEAFF. The CDR3 bases are TGTGCCAGCAGTCATTCGCGGACAGGGCACGAAGCTTTCTTT.

The chain uses TRBV7-8 and TRBJ1-1; TRBD1 matches 8 bases. The germline V gene has CDR1 SGHVS and CDR2 FQNEAQ. The V segment lost 5 bases and the J segment 6 bases; nucleotides outside the gene matches: 5. The CDR3 extends over 13 amino acids. The CDR3 region has the DNA TGTGCCAGCAGCAGCAGGGGGCACGCTGAAGCTTTCTTT. This codes for CASSSRGHAEAFF.

This clonotype was observed a handful of times. The chain has TRBV29-1 and TRBJ2-1; 7 bases match TRBD2. V dropped 3 bases and J dropped 9; count of bases not matched to a gene: 8. The CDR3 covers 13 residues. Germline CDR1 is SQVTM and CDR2 is ANQGSEA. Here the CDR3 DNA reads TGCAGCGTTGAGGGGGGGGTGGGGACTGAGCAGTTCTTC. This gives the protein CSVEGGVGTEQFF.

The table lists this clonotype with a few counts. The J gene is TRBJ2-3, the V gene TRBV20-1; D gene uncertain. CDR1 and CDR2 from the germline V gene are DFQATT and SNEGSKA (reference sequence). The ends were cut back, 1 base at V and 1 base at J, with 15 bases in the middle. There are 16 residues in the CDR3. CDR3 loop: CSARVGLAPRTDTQYF. The CDR3 bases are TGCAGTGCTAGAGTTGGATTAGCACCTCGCACAGATACGCAGTATTTT.

This clonotype has at least ten counts. The chain links TRBV7-9 to TRBJ2-5; tentatively, D is TRBD1 or TRBD2 (6 bases each). This CDR3 has 13 residues. Between the trimmed V and J ends, which lost 10 bases and 2 bases, there was a span of 14 bases. In germline, CDR1 is SEHNR, CDR2 FQNEAQ (reference sequence). The CDR3 sequence: CATSWRGQETQYF. For the CDR3, the DNA is TGTGCCACATCCTGGAGGGGGCAAGAGACCCAGTACTTC.

This clonotype appeared a few times. The chain couples TRBV5-1 to TRBJ2-7; possible D gene TRBD1, 6 bases. V lost 2 bases and J lost 0, with 18 bases in between. Looked up from germline, CDR1 is SGHRS and CDR2 is YFSETQ. The CDR3 has 17 residues. CDR3 residues: CASSLQTTGTSSYEQYF. CDR3 DNA sequence: TGCGCCAGCAGCTTACAAACGACAGGAACAAGCTCCTACGAGCAGTACTTC.

In its sample, this clonotype was seen many times. This chain uses TRBV7-3 with TRBJ2-7; the D is unclear. This CDR3 comprises 14 residues. Trimming stripped 2 bases from V and 4 bases from J, with 12 bases between. From germline, CDR1 is SGHTA and CDR2 FQGTGA. For the CDR3, the DNA is TGTGCCAGCAGCTTACAGGCAGGAAAATACGAGCAGTACTTC. Its protein is CASSLQAGKYEQYF.

The chain joins TRBV7-2 to TRBJ2-3; 11 nucleotides line up with TRBD2. After removal of 5 bases from V and 4 bases from J, the junction contained 5 bases not matched to a gene. The CDR3 has 15 amino acids. Per germline, CDR1 SGHTA and CDR2 FQGNSA. The DNA of the CDR3 is TGTGCCAGCAGCCCGGTTAGCGGGAGGGCAGATACGCAGTATTTT. Translation gives CASSPVSGRADTQYF.

This sequence joins TRBV3-1 and TRBJ2-7; no firm D call. The V gene's germline CDR1 is LGHDT and CDR2 YNNKEL (reference sequence). The CDR3 is made up of 12 amino acids. V was clipped by 0 bases and J by 5 bases, with 5 bases between them. In DNA form, the CDR3 reads TGTGCCAGCAGCCAAGAATTGGACGAGCAGTACTTC. This translates into CASSQELDEQYF.

The chain employs TRBV12-3 or TRBV12-4 and TRBJ2-4, with a possible D match to TRBD2 (6 bases). V lost 2 bases to trimming and J lost 7 bases, with 12 bases between them. The CDR3 loop spans 14 amino acids. The CDR3 is CASSLPGAVNIQYF. The CDR3 DNA is TGTGCCAGCAGTTTACCGGGAGCTGTGAACATTCAGTACTTC.

This chain joins TRBV15 and TRBJ1-1; tentatively, D is TRBD1 (6 bases). The CDR3 spans 17 residues. Germline CDR1 and CDR2: LNHNV and YYDKDF (reference sequence). The ends were cut back, 1 base at V and 0 bases at J, with 15 bases in the middle. The CDR3 region is CATSRGGQGGMNTEAFF. Written as DNA, the CDR3 is TGTGCCACCAGCAGAGGGGGGCAGGGCGGTATGAACACTGAAGCTTTCTTT. The full variable domain, rest sourced from reference TRBV15 and TRBJ1-1, is DAMVIQNPRYQVTQFGKPVTLSCSQTLNHNVMYWYQQKSSQAPKLLFHYYDKDFNNEADTPDNFQSRRPNTSFCFLDIRSPGLGDTAMYLCATSRGGQGGMNTEAFFGQGTRLTVV.

This clonotype was detected many times. The chain employs TRBV11-2 and TRBJ2-7, with D possibly TRBD2 on 5 matching bases. The CDR3 runs 15 residues. The V gene lost 1 base and the J gene lost 4 bases, with 14 bases spanning the gap. Germline assignment: CDR1 SGHAT and CDR2 FQNNGV. In nucleotides, the CDR3 is TGTGCCAGCAGCTTAGTAGCGAAACGATTGTACGAGCAGTACTTC. Translating gives CASSLVAKRLYEQYF. Supplemented by reference TRBV11-2 and TRBJ2-7, the full variable domain reads EAGVAQSPRYKIIEKRQSVAFWCNPISGHATLYWYQQILGQGPKLLIQFQNNGVVDDSQLPKDRFSAERLKGVDSTLKIQPAKLEDSAVYLCASSLVAKRLYEQYFGPGTRLTVT.

This clonotype appeared a few times. The chain uses TRBV20-1 and TRBJ2-1, with 8 bases that match TRBD2. Trimming at V came to 1 base and at J to 4 bases, leaving 21 bases not matched to a gene. The CDR3 extends over 20 amino acids. The V gene's germline CDR1 is DFQATT and CDR2 SNEGSKA (reference sequence). CDR3 loop: CSARGSGGPVLSGSYNEQFF. In DNA, the CDR3 is TGCAGTGCTAGAGGCTCCGGGGGCCCGGTCTTAAGCGGGAGTTACAATGAGCAGTTCTTC.

This clonotype was found a few times. CDR3 sequence: CASSPLTGVEQYF. In DNA, the CDR3 is TGTGCCAGCAGTCCGTTGACAGGGGTCGAGCAGTACTTC. The chain recombines TRBV3-1 with TRBJ2-7; the match to TRBD1 covers 8 bases. The CDR3 covers 13 residues. V trimming: 6 bases; J trimming: 6 bases; junction bases outside the gene matches: 7. CDR1 is LGHDT and CDR2 is YNNKEL in the germline V gene (reference sequence).

At least ten counts were recorded for this clonotype. This chain links TRBV7-2 with TRBJ1-3; D not resolved. The CDR3 is made up of 15 amino acids. V shed 1 base and J shed 2 bases, with 9 bases lying between them. Looked up from germline, CDR1 is SGHTA and CDR2 is FQGNSA. CDR3 in DNA: TGTGCCAGCAGCTTAGTCCACAGTGCTGGAAACACCATATATTTT. Amino acids: CASSLVHSAGNTIYF.

This clonotype was picked up a small number of times. This chain connects TRBV20-1 to TRBJ2-3; D gene uncertain. Germline values: CDR1 DFQATT, CDR2 SNEGSKA (reference sequence). The CDR3 totals 14 residues. Trimming removed 0 bases from V and 1 base from J, with 8 bases in between. CDR3 DNA sequence: TGCAGTGCTAGAGATAGTAAAGGCACAGATACGCAGTATTTT. Translated, it gives CSARDSKGTDTQYF.

This sequence joins TRBV12-3 or TRBV12-4 and TRBJ2-5; D uncertain. Between the trimmed V and J ends, which lost 6 bases and 0 bases, there was a span of 5 bases. This CDR3 region has 12 residues. The CDR3 DNA reads as TGTGCCAGCAGCGTCTACCAAGAGACCCAGTACTTC. The encoded protein is CASSVYQETQYF.